This T cell receptor beta chain stems from a study of T cells after yellow fever vaccination. At the level of the study: Preparation of fractions with low cell numbers was performed using SMART-Seq v4 Ultra Low Input.

General study results and limits: Overall, a small share of clonotypes was seen in both CD4 and CD8 compartments.

TCRdb ran MiXCR on the 5' RACE reads and lists one entry per CDR3 protein. Among more than 350,000 distinct CDR3 sequences listed, 11% were seen once. To note about this clonotype: What it recognizes is unknown.

Trimming stripped 6 bases from V and 4 bases from J, with 15 bases between. CDR3 length equals 14 residues. Germline V gives CDR1 LNHDA, CDR2 SQIVND (reference sequence). The sample in question was PBMCs, obtained on the day of the first yellow fever vaccination. The chain combines TRBV19 with TRBJ1-1; D perhaps matches TRBD1 (6 bases). This receptor was identified in a man between 18 and 35 years old who received the YFV17D yellow fever vaccine. The DNA for the CDR3 is TGTGCCAGTAGGACCACAGGGATTAGCACTGAAGCTTTCTTT. Protein sequence: CASRTTGISTEAFF.